This TCR delta chain was profiled in a study of gamma-delta chains in newborns, infants, children. Study as a whole: Microbial exposure reportedly drives polyclonal innate γδ T cell expansion after birth.

This clone ranks as large. In the same sample, other DNA sequences code for this CDR3. TCRdb re-called the reads through CATT. The table has about 4,000 delta-chain clones, more than 4% seen once. CDR3 size: 15 residues. The V and J ends lost 0 bases and 0 bases, in that order; junction bases with no gene match: 3. CDR1 is GEAIGNYY, CDR2 EKD, per germline. This TCR came from a child who was a newborn, infant or young child, either healthy, febrile or measles-vaccinated (not recorded which). The chain links TRDV2 to TRDJ1; TRDD3 matches 7 bases. Material: blood. CDR3 bases: TGTGCCTGTGACACCGTTGGGGGAGACACCGATAAACTCATCTTT. Encoded protein: CACDTVGGDTDKLIF.